This TCR beta chain is from a study of OX40 agonist ivuxolimab in advanced cancers. Study-level results: Partial responders treated at 0.1-3.0 mg/kg exhibited clonal expansion among the lowest measured.

TCRdb's copy holds only in-frame clones and misses some; the assay was immunoSEQ multiplex PCR. Among about 59,000 clones listed, 70% to 90% were seen once. On this clone itself: Its antigen is unidentified.

The sample consisted of CD4+ or CD8+ T cells sorted from blood, taken in a trial of the OX40 agonist ivuxolimab. This clonotype was obtained from an adult with an advanced solid tumor such as melanoma, head and neck, liver or kidney cancer.

Here the CDR3 DNA reads TGCGCCAGCACGGCAGGGGTGTCCGGGGAGCTGTTTTTT. Its translation: CASTAGVSGELFF. The rearrangement joins TRBV10-1 to TRBJ2-2; perhaps TRBD1 as D (6 bases). The V end was cut by 7 bases, the J end by 6 bases, with 12 bases between. The CDR3 sequence is 13 residues long. Germline values: CDR1 WNHNN, CDR2 SYGVQD (reference sequence).